This T cell receptor (beta chain) was recorded in a study of T cells after yellow fever vaccination. About the study: Some fractions had low cell numbers, and these were prepared with SMART-Seq v4 Ultra Low Input.

A universal primer site and UMIs were added as TCR cDNA was made by 5'RACE template switching. Via MiXCR, TCRdb re-called the 5' RACE reads, giving one row per CDR3 protein. The sample has about 53,000 distinct CDR3 sequences, 5.7% seen once. The sample holds many counts of this clonotype. Trimming at V came to 2 bases and at J to 3 bases, leaving 1 base not matched to a gene. CDR3 length equals 15 residues. CDR1 is MNHEY and CDR2 is SVGEGT in the germline V gene. Findings of the study overall: Reappearance after the booster was seen for most primary-vaccination clones, at 95% to 97% CD4 and around 90% CD8.

The chain recombines TRBV6-2 or TRBV6-3 with TRBJ2-1, with 10 bases that match TRBD2. The source of this sequence is a man aged 18 to 29 who received the YFV17D yellow fever vaccine. Sequenced here: PBMCs, either bulk or a sorted T-cell subset (CD4+, CD8+, memory, or dextramer-sorted; not recorded which), sampled on the day of the yellow fever booster vaccination. The CDR3 spells CASSYGTSVYNEQFF. The CDR3 coding sequence is TGTGCCAGCAGTTACGGGACTAGCGTCTACAATGAGCAGTTCTTC.